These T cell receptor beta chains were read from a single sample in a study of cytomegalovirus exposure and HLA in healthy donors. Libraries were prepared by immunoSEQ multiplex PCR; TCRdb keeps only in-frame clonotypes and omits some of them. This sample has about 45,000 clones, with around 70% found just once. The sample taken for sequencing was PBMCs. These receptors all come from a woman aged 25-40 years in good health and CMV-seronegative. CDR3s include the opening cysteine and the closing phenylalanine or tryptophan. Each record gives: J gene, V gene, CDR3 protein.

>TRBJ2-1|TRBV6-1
CASSEIPGQGANEQFF
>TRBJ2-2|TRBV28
CASSAALAGPATGELFF
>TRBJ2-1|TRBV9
CASTIDRADEQFF
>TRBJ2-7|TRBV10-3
CAIRGQGVHYEQYF
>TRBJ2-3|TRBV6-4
CASSGGSSTDTQYF
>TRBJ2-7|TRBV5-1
CASSTIDSTYEQYF
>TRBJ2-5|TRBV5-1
CASSLWTNQETQYF
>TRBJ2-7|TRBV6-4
CASRGTSSIEKSYEQYF
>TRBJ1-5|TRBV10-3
CAISESAVDSNQPQHF
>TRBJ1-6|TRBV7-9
CASSWTGENSPLHF
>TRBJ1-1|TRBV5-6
CASSLRQILMNTEAFF
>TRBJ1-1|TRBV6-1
CASSLKPGLNTEAFF
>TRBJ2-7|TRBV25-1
CASRDRGTYEQYF
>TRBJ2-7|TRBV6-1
CASSGSLGGEQYF
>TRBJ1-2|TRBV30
CAWSRGTGVNYGYTF
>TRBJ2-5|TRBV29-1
CSVGRTGGYRETQYF
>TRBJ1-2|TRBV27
CASRKTGQEAYGYTF
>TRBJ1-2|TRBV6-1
CASSEFSSDYGYTF
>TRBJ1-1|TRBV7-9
CASSLRQGPKSDPAFF
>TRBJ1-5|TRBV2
CASSASEIFNQPQHF
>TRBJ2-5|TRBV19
CASSLLAEQETQYF
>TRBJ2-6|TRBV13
CASSMGTSYGANVLTF
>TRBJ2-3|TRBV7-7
CASSLGPTGTDTQYF
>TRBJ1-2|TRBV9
CASSVEGGRYTF
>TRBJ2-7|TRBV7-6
CASSYPGQGVYEQYF
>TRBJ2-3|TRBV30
CAWSQYRGYLAGTTGDTQYF
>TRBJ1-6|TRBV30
CAWSRPTLTGGASSPLHF
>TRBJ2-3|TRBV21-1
CARIIGVRDTDTQYF
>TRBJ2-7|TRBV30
CAWNRATDTYEQYF
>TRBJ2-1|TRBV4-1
CASSHHLAGSDNEQFF
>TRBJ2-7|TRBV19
CASSPGGSYEQYF
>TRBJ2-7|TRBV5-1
CASSLKSGYYEQYF
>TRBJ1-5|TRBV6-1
CASSDGQGVGQPQHF
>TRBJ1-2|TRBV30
CAGEKPGTGLYGYTF
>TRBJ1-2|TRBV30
CAWSTSYGYTF
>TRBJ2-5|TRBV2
CASASEGEETQYF
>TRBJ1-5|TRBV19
CASRSGGANQPQHF
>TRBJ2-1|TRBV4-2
CASSPRTSSPVGNEQFF
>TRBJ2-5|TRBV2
CASLEILRGQETQYF
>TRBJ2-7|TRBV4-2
CASSSRAGTPSPYEQYF
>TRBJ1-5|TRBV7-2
CASSRTGVQPQHF
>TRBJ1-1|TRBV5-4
CASSFGHNTEAFF